Listed below are T cell receptor beta chains from one sample, sequenced in a study of T-cell reconstitution after alpha-beta-depleted transplantation in children. TCRdb processed the PCR reads anew with MiXCR; each CDR3 protein has one entry. The sample holds roughly 30,000 distinct CDR3 sequences, roughly 6.7% seen once. Sequenced here: peripheral blood, sampled 60 days after TCRalphabeta/CD19-depleted stem cell transplant. The receptors derive from a child less than two years old who had a stem cell transplant for acute myeloid leukemia, so the T cells may come from the graft donor. Each CDR3 is given with its conserved first and last residue. A D gene is named only where the DNA matches it firmly. Size values are once, few and many counts, or a class for expanded clones, and some rows have none.

D,V,J,size,CDR3,DNA
TRBD1,TRBV3-1,TRBJ1-1,many,CASSQSRGEEAFF,TGTGCCAGCAGCCAGTCCAGGGGGGAAGAAGCTTTCTTT
TRBD2,TRBV9,TRBJ2-1,many,CASSVSGTSGEYNEQFF,TGTGCCAGCAGCGTGTCCGGGACTAGCGGAGAGTACAATGAGCAGTTCTTC
NA,TRBV27,TRBJ2-1,many,CASSLFTGPYNEQFF,TGTGCCAGCAGTTTATTCACTGGCCCCTACAATGAGCAGTTCTTC
TRBD2,TRBV24-1,TRBJ2-1,once,CATSVRGGKKFF,TGTGCCACCAGTGTGCGGGGGGGCAAGAAGTTCTTC
NA,TRBV9,TRBJ2-2,many,CASSEYYPGELFF,TGTGCCAGCAGCGAATACTACCCCGGGGAGCTGTTTTTT
NA,TRBV4-1,TRBJ1-2,many,CASTGRGFDGYTF,TGCGCCAGCACAGGCAGGGGCTTTGATGGCTACACCTTC
NA,TRBV9,TRBJ2-4,many,CASSVEGGRKNIQYF,TGTGCCAGCAGCGTCGAGGGGGGACGCAAAAACATTCAGTACTTC
NA,TRBV6-5,TRBJ2-3,many,CASSYDSTDTQYF,TGTGCCAGCAGTTACGACTCCACAGATACGCAGTATTTT
NA,TRBV5-1,TRBJ2-7,few,CASSPTGSSYEQYF,TGCGCCAGCAGCCCCACGGGGAGCTCCTACGAGCAGTACTTC
TRBD1,TRBV12-3/TRBV12-4,TRBJ2-1,many,CASSPRDRKGNEQFF,TGTGCCAGCAGTCCCCGGGACAGGAAGGGCAATGAGCAGTTCTTC
NA,TRBV4-3,TRBJ1-6,many,CASSQDRGSYNSPLHF,TGCGCCAGCAGCCAAGATAGGGGGTCCTATAATTCACCCCTCCACTTT
TRBD2,TRBV3-1,TRBJ2-1,many,CASSPRRGGRYNEQFF,TGTGCCAGCAGCCCTAGGCGGGGGGGCCGATACAATGAGCAGTTCTTC
NA,TRBV7-9,TRBJ2-7,many,CASSLAGTESSYEQYF,TGTGCCAGCAGCTTAGCGGGGACTGAGAGCTCCTACGAGCAGTACTTC
NA,TRBV7-2,TRBJ1-1,many,CASLGPGTEAFF,TGTGCCAGCTTGGGGCCTGGGACTGAAGCTTTCTTT
NA,TRBV20-1,TRBJ2-7,many,CSARDYRAPTYEQYF,TGCAGTGCTAGAGATTACAGGGCTCCTACCTACGAGCAGTACTTC
TRBD1,TRBV3-1,TRBJ2-4,many,CASSPDRGGKNIQYF,TGTGCCAGCAGCCCGGACAGGGGAGGCAAAAACATTCAGTACTTC
TRBD1,TRBV6-2/TRBV6-3,TRBJ1-2,NA,CASSPQGTRGYTF,TGTGCCAGCAGTCCACAGGGGACCCGTGGCTACACCTTC
TRBD1,TRBV5-1,TRBJ2-3,many,CASSLEGTGTDTQYF,TGCGCCAGCAGCTTGGAAGGGACAGGCACAGATACGCAGTATTTT
NA,TRBV2,TRBJ2-5,many,CASTSNQETQYF,TGTGCCAGCACTAGCAACCAAGAGACCCAGTACTTC
NA,TRBV2,TRBJ2-7,many,CASAIVGQYF,TGTGCCAGCGCTATTGTCGGGCAGTACTTC
TRBD1,TRBV18,TRBJ1-1,NA,CASSPRQTTGAGTEAFF,TGTGCCAGCTCACCGCGGCAAACGACAGGGGCTGGCACTGAAGCTTTCTTT
TRBD2,TRBV4-3,TRBJ2-5,many,CASSQDSGTYETQYF,TGCGCCAGCAGCCAAGATAGCGGGACTTATGAGACCCAGTACTTC
NA,TRBV7-9,TRBJ2-4,many,CASSSGSGKNIQYF,TGTGCCAGCAGCTCGGGGTCGGGCAAAAACATTCAGTACTTC
NA,TRBV7-9,TRBJ1-1,many,CASSFIGGALMNTEAFF,TGTGCCAGCAGCTTTATAGGCGGGGCTCTCATGAACACTGAAGCTTTCTTT
NA,TRBV27,TRBJ2-2,many,CASSAGYTGELFF,TGTGCCAGCAGCGCAGGGTACACCGGGGAGCTGTTTTTT
TRBD2,TRBV20-1,TRBJ2-1,many,CSAGLAKYNEQFF,TGCAGTGCCGGACTAGCTAAATACAATGAGCAGTTCTTC
TRBD1,TRBV5-8,TRBJ2-2,many,CASSLFAPGGRTGELFF,TGTGCCAGCAGCTTGTTTGCTCCAGGGGGCCGAACCGGGGAGCTGTTTTTT
NA,TRBV29-1,TRBJ1-3,many,CSVRPSGGNTIYF,TGCAGCGTCAGGCCCTCGGGCGGAAACACCATATATTTT
TRBD1,TRBV5-6,TRBJ2-2,NA,CASKGQGANTGELFF,TGTGCCAGCAAGGGACAGGGGGCAAACACCGGGGAGCTGTTTTTT
TRBD2,TRBV7-6,TRBJ2-1,once,CASSWGTRGGYEQFF,TGTGCCAGCAGCTGGGGTACGCGGGGGGGTTATGAGCAGTTCTTC
TRBD1,TRBV29-1,TRBJ2-2,NA,CSVTGSTGELFF,TGCAGCGTGACAGGGTCCACCGGGGAGCTGTTTTTT
NA,TRBV12-3/TRBV12-4,TRBJ1-1,many,CASRLQQGFTEAFF,TGTGCCAGCAGACTCCAGCAGGGGTTCACTGAAGCTTTCTTT
NA,TRBV4-3,TRBJ2-7,many,CASSQDSFYEQYF,TGCGCCAGCAGCCAAGACAGCTTTTACGAGCAGTACTTC
TRBD2,TRBV28,TRBJ2-5,many,CASSSRRGGGQETQYF,TGTGCCAGCAGCTCCCGGCGGGGGGGAGGACAAGAGACCCAGTACTTC
NA,TRBV20-1,TRBJ2-5,many,CSANTGGGTQYF,TGCAGTGCCAATACCGGTGGAGGAACCCAGTACTTC
NA,TRBV6-5,TRBJ2-5,many,CASSSSSQETQYF,TGTGCCAGCAGTTCTAGCTCCCAAGAGACCCAGTACTTC
TRBD1,TRBV28,TRBJ1-2,many,CASSLSDRGVYGYTF,TGTGCCAGCAGTTTGTCTGACAGGGGGGTCTATGGCTACACCTTC
NA,TRBV5-5,TRBJ1-2,many,CASSLEIRRYTGHGYTF,TGTGCCAGCAGCTTGGAGATACGGCGTTATACAGGACATGGCTACACCTTC
NA,TRBV10-3,TRBJ2-7,NA,CAISDRDEQYF,TGTGCCATCAGTGACCGGGACGAGCAGTACTTC
NA,TRBV29-1,TRBJ2-2,many,CSTEEGNTGELFF,TGCAGCACCGAAGAGGGGAACACCGGGGAGCTGTTTTTT
NA,TRBV7-9,TRBJ2-3,medium-sized,CASSPRAITDTQYF,TGTGCCAGCAGCCCGCGGGCCATCACAGATACGCAGTATTTT
NA,TRBV25-1,TRBJ2-6,many,CASKGTGANVLTF,TGTGCCAGCAAGGGGACTGGGGCCAACGTCCTGACTTTC
NA,TRBV7-9,TRBJ2-6,many,CASSLGLEYSGANVLTF,TGTGCCAGCAGCTTAGGTCTCGAGTACTCTGGGGCCAACGTCCTGACTTTC
TRBD1,TRBV24-1,TRBJ2-7,many,CATMGQGSYEQYF,TGTGCCACAATGGGACAGGGCTCCTACGAGCAGTACTTC
TRBD1,TRBV7-9,TRBJ1-5,few,CASCRGGQPQHF,TGTGCCAGCTGCAGGGGGGGTCAGCCCCAGCATTTT
NA,TRBV12-3/TRBV12-4,TRBJ2-7,medium-sized,CASSLVSATYEQYF,TGTGCCAGCAGTTTGGTCAGTGCCACCTACGAGCAGTACTTC
NA,TRBV27,TRBJ2-7,many,CASSLTRAASYEQYF,TGTGCCAGCAGTTTAACCCGGGCAGCCTCCTACGAGCAGTACTTC
NA,TRBV5-1,TRBJ2-3,many,CASSLTAGHTDTQYF,TGCGCCAGCAGCTTGACAGCGGGACACACGGATACGCAGTATTTT
TRBD2,TRBV7-6,TRBJ2-3,medium-sized,CASSRQMTLAGGPLDTQYF,TGTGCCAGCAGCCGTCAAATGACACTAGCGGGGGGGCCATTGGATACGCAGTATTTT
NA,TRBV7-9,TRBJ2-2,many,CASSLGGPNTGELFF,TGTGCCAGCAGCTTAGGAGGGCCGAACACCGGGGAGCTGTTTTTT
NA,TRBV10-3,TRBJ2-7,many,CAISKGGVEQYF,TGTGCCATCTCTAAAGGGGGGGTCGAGCAGTACTTC
TRBD1,TRBV5-1,TRBJ2-7,many,CASSFQGAMDDEQYF,TGCGCCAGCAGCTTCCAGGGGGCGATGGATGACGAGCAGTACTTC
NA,TRBV7-9,TRBJ1-2,many,CASSLPTGTNYGYTF,TGTGCCAGCAGCTTACCAACAGGGACGAACTATGGCTACACCTTC
TRBD1,TRBV7-9,TRBJ2-7,NA,CASSLEQGAPYEQYF,TGTGCCAGCAGCTTAGAACAGGGGGCACCCTACGAGCAGTACTTC
NA,TRBV29-1,TRBJ2-1,few,CSVVVDDSRSYNEQFF,TGCAGCGTTGTTGTCGATGACAGCCGCTCCTACAATGAGCAGTTCTTC
NA,TRBV5-1,TRBJ2-1,many,CASSLDPKRNNEQFF,TGCGCCAGCAGCTTGGACCCGAAGCGAAACAATGAGCAGTTCTTC
NA,TRBV20-1,TRBJ1-5,few,CSASLQILSIHQPQHF,TGCAGTGCTAGTCTCCAGATTCTTTCCATCCATCAGCCCCAGCATTTT